The clone carrying this TCR beta chain appeared many times. The antigen remains unidentified. These data are taken from a study of Graves' ophthalmopathy and Graves' hyperthyroidism. CDR1 is DFQATT and CDR2 is SNEGSKA in the germline V gene (reference sequence). Deletions cut 1 base from V and 4 bases from J, with 8 bases between. The CDR3 consists of 13 residues. Study-wide points: From stable hyperthyroidism, ophthalmopathy was separated by a 13-signature model with 85% to 90% sensitivity and around 80% specificity. Blood was where most expanded thyroid clonotypes above 0.001 frequency also turned up.

Hyperthyroidism cases were recent diagnoses of under 2 months' duration in people aged 18 to 65. Other autoimmune diseases, uncontrolled infections, pregnancy or lactation excluded patients from enrollment. Amplification targeted the TCR beta CDR3 regions, with RNA transcripts as the source material. A first-round RT-PCR used HTBI primers, followed by a second-round multiplex PCR. MiXCR, run by TCRdb on the multiplex PCR reads, gives a single entry per CDR3 protein. The repertoire holds about 600,000 distinct CDR3 sequences, with roughly 39% as singletons. The TCR sequence derives from an adult man with Graves' hyperthyroidism. Material for sequencing was peripheral blood or thyroid tissue (not recorded which). The V gene is TRBV20-1, the J gene TRBJ1-5, with D uncertain. Written as DNA, the CDR3 is TGCAGTGCTAGAGCAGCGTGGAATCAGCCCCAGCATTTT. Its translation is CSARAAWNQPQHF.